A selection of T cell receptor beta chains follows, all from one sample in a study of long-term antiretroviral therapy in people with HIV. Sequencing used immunoSEQ multiplex PCR; TCRdb keeps in-frame clones, though not all of them. The sample holds 25,000 to 30,000 clones, 70% to 90% seen once. The sequenced sample was unsorted PBMCs, obtained 3 years after starting antiretroviral therapy. The source of these receptors is a man aged 35-49 years with HIV. The CDR3 runs from the conserved cysteine through the conserved F or W. Fields, in order: CDR3 length, D gene, clone size, V gene, J gene, CDR3 protein, CDR3 DNA. A D gene is named only where the DNA matches it firmly. Not every row has a clone size; where given, it reads once, few, many or a size class.

CDR3 length: 13; D gene: TRBD1; clone size: .; V gene: TRBV9; J gene: TRBJ1-1; CDR3 protein: CASSGGTGPEAFF; CDR3 DNA: TGTGCCAGCAGCGGCGGGACAGGGCCTGAAGCTTTCTTT
CDR3 length: 19; D gene: .; clone size: .; V gene: TRBV4-1; J gene: TRBJ1-1; CDR3 protein: CASSQDQGGKGGKVGEAFF; CDR3 DNA: TGCGCCAGCAGCCAAGACCAGGGCGGGAAAGGGGGAAAAGTAGGTGAAGCTTTCTTT
CDR3 length: 16; D gene: .; clone size: few; V gene: TRBV4-1; J gene: TRBJ2-7; CDR3 protein: CASSPMTLGQGYEQYF; CDR3 DNA: TGCGCCAGCAGCCCTATGACCCTGGGGCAGGGCTACGAGCAGTACTTC
CDR3 length: 14; D gene: .; clone size: once; V gene: TRBV10-3; J gene: TRBJ1-1; CDR3 protein: CAISVRGEDTEAFF; CDR3 DNA: TGTGCCATCAGTGTCAGGGGAGAAGACACTGAAGCTTTCTTT
CDR3 length: 12; D gene: .; clone size: .; V gene: TRBV5-8; J gene: TRBJ2-2; CDR3 protein: CASSPDRPELFF; CDR3 DNA: TGTGCCAGCAGCCCCGACCGGCCAGAGCTGTTTTTT
CDR3 length: 15; D gene: TRBD1; clone size: .; V gene: TRBV14; J gene: TRBJ1-2; CDR3 protein: CASSLRQGWHYGYTF; CDR3 DNA: TGTGCCAGCAGCCTACGACAGGGTTGGCACTATGGCTACACCTTC
CDR3 length: 15; D gene: .; clone size: .; V gene: TRBV5-4; J gene: TRBJ1-3; CDR3 protein: CASRRAGGRGNTIYF; CDR3 DNA: TGTGCCAGCAGACGTGCGGGGGGGCGGGGAAACACCATATATTTT
CDR3 length: 18; D gene: .; clone size: .; V gene: TRBV7-3; J gene: TRBJ2-1; CDR3 protein: CASSSPKAEPSSYNEQFF; CDR3 DNA: TGTGCCAGCAGCTCCCCCAAGGCAGAGCCCAGCTCCTACAATGAGCAGTTCTTC
CDR3 length: 16; D gene: .; clone size: .; V gene: TRBV14; J gene: TRBJ1-1; CDR3 protein: CASSQSGKGGATEAFF; CDR3 DNA: TGTGCCAGCAGCCAATCGGGGAAGGGGGGGGCTACTGAAGCTTTCTTT
CDR3 length: 11; D gene: .; clone size: .; V gene: TRBV5-4; J gene: TRBJ2-7; CDR3 protein: CASSSQYEQYF; CDR3 DNA: TGTGCCAGCAGCTCCCAGTACGAGCAGTACTTC
CDR3 length: 14; D gene: TRBD2; clone size: .; V gene: TRBV7-2; J gene: TRBJ2-7; CDR3 protein: CASSPSGRAYEQYF; CDR3 DNA: TGTGCCAGCAGCCCTAGCGGGAGGGCCTACGAGCAGTACTTC
CDR3 length: 16; D gene: TRBD2; clone size: once; V gene: TRBV11-2; J gene: TRBJ2-5; CDR3 protein: CASSQLRGLAEETQYF; CDR3 DNA: TGTGCCAGCAGCCAACTACGGGGACTAGCAGAAGAGACCCAGTACTTC
CDR3 length: 12; D gene: .; clone size: .; V gene: TRBV6-1; J gene: TRBJ2-5; CDR3 protein: CASSEAQQTQYF; CDR3 DNA: TGTGCCAGCAGTGAAGCGCAGCAGACCCAGTACTTC
CDR3 length: 15; D gene: .; clone size: .; V gene: TRBV28; J gene: TRBJ2-1; CDR3 protein: CASFYSGTNFNEQFF; CDR3 DNA: TGTGCCAGCTTCTATTCCGGGACAAACTTCAATGAGCAGTTCTTC
CDR3 length: 14; D gene: TRBD2; clone size: .; V gene: TRBV6-1; J gene: TRBJ2-3; CDR3 protein: CASNSGTKPDTQYF; CDR3 DNA: TGTGCCAGCAATTCTGGGACTAAACCAGATACGCAGTATTTT
CDR3 length: 13; D gene: .; clone size: few; V gene: TRBV10-2; J gene: TRBJ2-7; CDR3 protein: CASHSTGPYEQYF; CDR3 DNA: TGCGCCAGCCATTCGACAGGCCCCTACGAGCAGTACTTC
CDR3 length: 16; D gene: .; clone size: .; V gene: TRBV9; J gene: TRBJ2-2; CDR3 protein: CASSTHLGGNTGELFF; CDR3 DNA: TGTGCCAGCAGCACCCATCTGGGGGGAAACACCGGGGAGCTGTTTTTT
CDR3 length: 11; D gene: .; clone size: few; V gene: TRBV19; J gene: TRBJ1-2; CDR3 protein: CASSMGNGYTF; CDR3 DNA: TGTGCCAGTAGTATGGGGAATGGCTACACCTTC
CDR3 length: 14; D gene: TRBD1; clone size: once; V gene: TRBV5-8; J gene: TRBJ1-1; CDR3 protein: CASSLLGQGTEAFF; CDR3 DNA: TGTGCCAGCAGCTTGTTGGGACAGGGCACTGAAGCTTTCTTT
CDR3 length: 13; D gene: .; clone size: few; V gene: TRBV5-6; J gene: TRBJ1-2; CDR3 protein: CASSPEGQYGYTF; CDR3 DNA: TGTGCCAGCAGCCCCGAAGGGCAATATGGCTACACCTTC
CDR3 length: 14; D gene: .; clone size: .; V gene: TRBV21-1; J gene: TRBJ1-2; CDR3 protein: CASSKQGRNYGYTF; CDR3 DNA: TGTGCCAGCAGCAAGCAAGGGCGTAACTATGGCTACACCTTC
CDR3 length: 17; D gene: TRBD1; clone size: .; V gene: TRBV27; J gene: TRBJ2-3; CDR3 protein: CASSPEGASLGTDTQYF; CDR3 DNA: TGTGCCAGCAGTCCAGAGGGGGCGTCGTTGGGCACAGATACGCAGTATTTT
CDR3 length: 13; D gene: .; clone size: .; V gene: TRBV7-8; J gene: TRBJ1-6; CDR3 protein: CASSLETFSPLHF; CDR3 DNA: TGTGCCAGCAGCTTAGAGACGTTTTCACCCCTCCACTTT
CDR3 length: 15; D gene: TRBD1; clone size: .; V gene: TRBV27; J gene: TRBJ2-3; CDR3 protein: CASKTQTGGFNTQYF; CDR3 DNA: TGTGCCAGCAAAACCCAGACAGGGGGGTTTAATACGCAGTATTTT
CDR3 length: 14; D gene: .; clone size: .; V gene: TRBV28; J gene: TRBJ1-5; CDR3 protein: CASSVGASNQPQHF; CDR3 DNA: TGTGCCAGCAGTGTGGGTGCTAGCAATCAGCCCCAGCATTTT
CDR3 length: 11; D gene: TRBD1; clone size: .; V gene: TRBV25-1; J gene: TRBJ2-3; CDR3 protein: CASTRTGPQYF; CDR3 DNA: TGTGCCAGCACTAGGACAGGTCCGCAGTATTTT
CDR3 length: 12; D gene: .; clone size: .; V gene: TRBV25-1; J gene: TRBJ2-3; CDR3 protein: CATRAVSDTQYF; CDR3 DNA: TGTGCCACCCGTGCGGTGTCAGATACGCAGTATTTT
CDR3 length: 14; D gene: TRBD1; clone size: .; V gene: TRBV30; J gene: TRBJ2-5; CDR3 protein: CAWAGTGGRETQYF; CDR3 DNA: TGTGCCTGGGCCGGGACAGGGGGCCGGGAGACCCAGTACTTC
CDR3 length: 13; D gene: .; clone size: .; V gene: TRBV4-3; J gene: TRBJ2-2; CDR3 protein: CASSQDRAGELFF; CDR3 DNA: TGCGCCAGCAGCCAAGACAGGGCCGGGGAGCTGTTTTTT
CDR3 length: 13; D gene: TRBD1; clone size: .; V gene: TRBV2; J gene: TRBJ2-7; CDR3 protein: CASTGTGAYEQYF; CDR3 DNA: TGTGCCAGCACCGGGACAGGGGCCTACGAGCAGTACTTC
CDR3 length: 15; D gene: .; clone size: .; V gene: TRBV19; J gene: TRBJ2-3; CDR3 protein: CASSVGTGNTDTQYF; CDR3 DNA: TGTGCCAGTAGTGTAGGTACAGGGAACACAGATACGCAGTATTTT
CDR3 length: 15; D gene: .; clone size: .; V gene: TRBV19; J gene: TRBJ2-2; CDR3 protein: CASSKGQINTGELFF; CDR3 DNA: TGTGCCAGTAGTAAAGGACAGATTAACACCGGGGAGCTGTTTTTT
CDR3 length: 15; D gene: TRBD1; clone size: .; V gene: TRBV5-4; J gene: TRBJ2-3; CDR3 protein: CASSQGAQWVDTQYF; CDR3 DNA: TGTGCCAGCAGCCAGGGGGCCCAATGGGTAGATACGCAGTATTTT
CDR3 length: 14; D gene: .; clone size: .; V gene: TRBV25-1; J gene: TRBJ1-1; CDR3 protein: CASSGLLGNTEAFF; CDR3 DNA: TGTGCCAGCAGTGGACTCTTGGGGAACACTGAAGCTTTCTTT
CDR3 length: 15; D gene: TRBD1; clone size: .; V gene: TRBV5-4; J gene: TRBJ2-7; CDR3 protein: CASSLSRTGQDEQYF; CDR3 DNA: TGTGCCAGCAGCCTAAGCAGGACAGGGCAGGACGAGCAGTACTTC
CDR3 length: 14; D gene: .; clone size: .; V gene: TRBV5-1; J gene: TRBJ2-1; CDR3 protein: CASSTLGADNEQFF; CDR3 DNA: TGCGCCAGCTCCACATTGGGGGCGGACAATGAGCAGTTCTTC
CDR3 length: 16; D gene: TRBD2; clone size: .; V gene: TRBV29-1; J gene: TRBJ2-3; CDR3 protein: CSVEGTSGGRTDTQYF; CDR3 DNA: TGCAGCGTTGAAGGGACTAGCGGGGGTCGCACAGATACGCAGTATTTT
CDR3 length: 15; D gene: .; clone size: medium-sized; V gene: TRBV27; J gene: TRBJ2-1; CDR3 protein: CASSLSRGLLNEQFF; CDR3 DNA: TGTGCCAGCAGTTTATCGAGGGGGTTGTTGAATGAGCAGTTCTTC
CDR3 length: 15; D gene: .; clone size: .; V gene: TRBV19; J gene: TRBJ1-5; CDR3 protein: CASSTGRGSNQPQHF; CDR3 DNA: TGTGCCAGTAGTACGGGCAGGGGAAGTAATCAGCCCCAGCATTTT
CDR3 length: 14; D gene: .; clone size: .; V gene: TRBV28; J gene: TRBJ2-2; CDR3 protein: CASSSWESGGELFF; CDR3 DNA: TGTGCCAGCAGTAGCTGGGAGTCCGGCGGGGAGCTGTTTTTT
CDR3 length: 18; D gene: TRBD1; clone size: .; V gene: TRBV7-8; J gene: TRBJ1-2; CDR3 protein: CASSLLPGQLHANYGYTF; CDR3 DNA: TGTGCCAGCAGCCTATTACCGGGACAGCTACATGCTAACTATGGCTACACCTTC
CDR3 length: 15; D gene: .; clone size: few; V gene: TRBV19; J gene: TRBJ1-5; CDR3 protein: CASSSVGQGNQPQHF; CDR3 DNA: TGTGCCAGTAGTTCAGTCGGGCAGGGCAATCAGCCCCAGCATTTT
CDR3 length: 15; D gene: TRBD1; clone size: .; V gene: TRBV7-9; J gene: TRBJ1-1; CDR3 protein: CASSLWDRASAEAFF; CDR3 DNA: TGTGCCAGCAGCTTATGGGACAGGGCTTCCGCTGAAGCTTTCTTT
CDR3 length: 16; D gene: TRBD1; clone size: once; V gene: TRBV6-1; J gene: TRBJ2-3; CDR3 protein: CASSEVPGQGGDTQYF; CDR3 DNA: TGTGCCAGCAGTGAAGTACCGGGACAGGGGGGGGATACGCAGTATTTT
CDR3 length: 15; D gene: TRBD2; clone size: .; V gene: TRBV7-2; J gene: TRBJ2-1; CDR3 protein: CASSLAAGEYNEQFF; CDR3 DNA: TGTGCCAGCAGCTTAGCGGCGGGGGAGTACAATGAGCAGTTCTTC
CDR3 length: 14; D gene: .; clone size: .; V gene: TRBV18; J gene: TRBJ1-1; CDR3 protein: CASSTSGVGTEAFF; CDR3 DNA: TGTGCCAGCTCAACCTCAGGGGTTGGCACTGAAGCTTTCTTT
CDR3 length: 14; D gene: .; clone size: .; V gene: TRBV27; J gene: TRBJ2-2; CDR3 protein: CASSLLHGSGELFF; CDR3 DNA: TGTGCCAGCAGTCTCCTACACGGTAGCGGGGAGCTGTTTTTT
CDR3 length: 15; D gene: .; clone size: .; V gene: TRBV9; J gene: TRBJ2-1; CDR3 protein: CASSVGGFVGNEQFF; CDR3 DNA: TGTGCCAGCAGCGTAGGAGGATTTGTGGGAAATGAGCAGTTCTTC
CDR3 length: 15; D gene: .; clone size: .; V gene: TRBV6-5; J gene: TRBJ1-1; CDR3 protein: CASSPQGVMNTEAFF; CDR3 DNA: TGTGCCAGCAGTCCACAGGGAGTGATGAACACTGAAGCTTTCTTT
CDR3 length: 13; D gene: .; clone size: .; V gene: TRBV19; J gene: TRBJ1-1; CDR3 protein: CATDRGVGTEAFF; CDR3 DNA: TGTGCCACCGACCGGGGGGTAGGGACTGAAGCTTTCTTT
CDR3 length: 11; D gene: .; clone size: once; V gene: TRBV5-8; J gene: TRBJ1-1; CDR3 protein: CASSLATEAFF; CDR3 DNA: TGTGCCAGCAGCTTGGCCACTGAAGCTTTCTTT
CDR3 length: 14; D gene: .; clone size: .; V gene: TRBV28; J gene: TRBJ1-2; CDR3 protein: CASSIPGGNYGYTF; CDR3 DNA: TGTGCCAGCAGTATACCTGGTGGTAACTATGGCTACACCTTC
CDR3 length: 14; D gene: TRBD1; clone size: few; V gene: TRBV28; J gene: TRBJ1-5; CDR3 protein: CASSRQGPDQPQHF; CDR3 DNA: TGTGCCAGCAGTCGACAGGGGCCGGATCAGCCCCAGCATTTT
CDR3 length: 15; D gene: TRBD1; clone size: .; V gene: TRBV27; J gene: TRBJ2-7; CDR3 protein: CASSLPGQGGDEQYF; CDR3 DNA: TGTGCCAGCAGTCTCCCGGGACAGGGAGGCGACGAGCAGTACTTC
CDR3 length: 15; D gene: TRBD2; clone size: once; V gene: TRBV6-1; J gene: TRBJ2-3; CDR3 protein: CASRLAGGTTDTQYF; CDR3 DNA: TGTGCCAGCAGACTAGCGGGGGGGACCACAGATACGCAGTATTTT
CDR3 length: 15; D gene: TRBD2; clone size: .; V gene: TRBV7-9; J gene: TRBJ2-7; CDR3 protein: CASSGGASGIHEQYF; CDR3 DNA: TGTGCCAGCAGTGGAGGGGCTAGCGGGATCCACGAGCAGTACTTC
CDR3 length: 13; D gene: .; clone size: few; V gene: TRBV7-2; J gene: TRBJ1-2; CDR3 protein: CASSLMGKDGYTF; CDR3 DNA: TGTGCCAGCAGCTTAATGGGGAAAGATGGCTACACCTTC
CDR3 length: 15; D gene: .; clone size: .; V gene: TRBV5-6; J gene: TRBJ2-7; CDR3 protein: CASSLLTGSSYEQYF; CDR3 DNA: TGTGCCAGCAGCTTGTTGACGGGGAGCTCCTACGAGCAGTACTTC
CDR3 length: 13; D gene: TRBD1; clone size: once; V gene: TRBV6-5; J gene: TRBJ2-7; CDR3 protein: CASRETGGHEQYF; CDR3 DNA: TGTGCCAGCAGGGAGACAGGGGGCCACGAGCAGTACTTC
CDR3 length: 14; D gene: .; clone size: few; V gene: TRBV19; J gene: TRBJ1-4; CDR3 protein: CASSRGATNEKLFF; CDR3 DNA: TGTGCCAGTAGTCGTGGGGCAACTAATGAAAAACTGTTTTTT